This T cell receptor beta chain is from a study of shared clonotypes between healthy human individuals. The length of the CDR3 is 18 residues. V lost 3 bases, J lost 3 bases, and 14 bases stayed unmatched. The germline CDR1 and CDR2 sequences are MDHEN and SYDVKM. This clone was found many times. Deep-level settings were used for running the assay. The material for each subset, its genomic DNA, was split evenly across several immunoSEQ plates. PCR replicates from unsorted PBMC used 250 to 300 ng DNA, and this amount was about 30,000 T cell genomes. This table comes from immunoSEQ multiplex PCR, and its TCRdb copy is limited to in-frame clones, with some not included. There are approximately 480,000 clones in the sample; 75% to 80% occur only once, and around 13% lies in the top ten. Unsorted samples drew genomic DNA from tens of millions of PBMCs.

The chain combines TRBV28 with TRBJ1-5; 7 bases map to TRBD1. The clonotype originates from a woman aged 40 to 55 in good health. Some clones in this sample may be carry-over from other donors' samples. The source material was PBMCs. The CDR3 is CASSFPETGKRSNQPQHF. DNA of the CDR3: TGTGCCAGCAGTTTCCCCGAGACAGGGAAACGGTCCAATCAGCCCCAGCATTTT. The full variable domain, its missing parts supplied by reference TRBV28 and TRBJ1-5, is DVKVTQSSRYLVKRTGEKVFLECVQDMDHENMFWYRQDPGLGLRLIYFSYDVKMKEKGDIPEGYSVSREKKERFSLILESASTNQTSMYLCASSFPETGKRSNQPQHFGDGTRLSIL.